The 30 T cell receptor beta chains below come from one sample, sequenced in a study of T cell clones after liver transplantation. The table came from immunoSEQ multiplex PCR; TCRdb's copy has only in-frame clones and leaves some out. The repertoire consists of some 110,000 clones, with 75% to 95% occurring once and the leading ten covering approximately 0.84%. Sequencing used CD4+ T cells from blood, obtained 12 months after liver transplant. These receptors originate from a human patient who received a liver transplant. Some T cells may trace back to the graft donor.

The chain couples TRBV18 to TRBJ2-1, with 13 bases matching TRBD2. Losses at the gene ends were 6 bases for V and 8 bases for J; bases not matched to a gene: 10. The V gene's germline CDR1 is KGHSH and CDR2 LQKENI. There are 16 residues in the CDR3. The chain's CDR3 is CASSPQGLAGRDEQFF. CDR3 nucleotide sequence: TGTGCCAGCTCGCCCCAGGGACTAGCGGGAAGGGATGAGCAGTTCTTC.

The CDR3 here is CSVVGWEDEKLFF. The CDR3 nucleotides are TGCAGCGTTGTTGGGTGGGAAGATGAAAAACTGTTTTTT. The chain is built from TRBV29-1 and TRBJ1-4; D not certain. Trimming shortened V by 4 bases and J by 6 bases, and 12 bases separated the two germline ends. Germline V gene sequence: CDR1 SQVTM, CDR2 ANQGSEA. This CDR3 spans 13 amino acids. Complete variable domain (other parts from reference TRBV29-1 and TRBJ1-4): SAVISQKPSRDICQRGTSLTIQCQVDSQVTMMFWYRQQPGQSLTLIATANQGSEATYESGFVIDKFPISRPNLTFSTLTVSNMSPEDSSIYLCSVVGWEDEKLFFGSGTQLSVL.

V usage is TRBV2 and J usage is TRBJ2-1, with 7 bases identical to TRBD1. There are 14 residues in the CDR3. Germline values: CDR1 SNHLY, CDR2 FYNNEI. V gave up 6 bases and J gave up 4 bases; unmatched junction bases: 6. CDR3 protein: CASRSGTVYNEQFF. The CDR3 coding sequence is TGTGCCAGCAGGTCCGGGACAGTATACAATGAGCAGTTCTTC.

This sequence joins TRBV7-9 and TRBJ2-2; D gene unclear. Trimming stripped 2 bases from V and 4 bases from J, with 5 bases between. The CDR3 contains 13 residues. Germline V gene lookup returns CDR1 SEHNR and CDR2 FQNEAQ (reference sequence). CDR3 in amino acids: CASSLQITGELFF. CDR3 coding DNA: TGTGCCAGCAGCTTACAGATCACCGGGGAGCTGTTTTTT. The entire variable domain, with the rest obtained from reference TRBV7-9 and TRBJ2-2, is as follows: DTGVSQNPRHKITKRGQNVTFRCDPISEHNRLYWYRQTLGQGPEFLTYFQNEAQLEKSRLLSDRFSAERPKGSFSTLEIQRTEQGDSAMYLCASSLQITGELFFGEGSRLTVL.

This sequence joins TRBV27 and TRBJ2-7; 8 bases align to TRBD2. In germline, CDR1 is MNHEY, CDR2 SMNVEV (reference sequence). V was clipped by 5 bases and J by 5 bases; unmatched bases: 11. The CDR3 has 15 amino acids. The CDR3 coding sequence is TGTGCCAGCAGTGGTCAGCGGGAGATGCTGAACGAGCAGTACTTC. Amino acids: CASSGQREMLNEQYF.

This chain joins TRBV4-3 and TRBJ2-3; the match to TRBD1 covers 8 bases. Germline V gives CDR1 LGHNA, CDR2 YSLEER. Trimming cost V 3 bases and J 2 bases; bases outside gene matches: 4. This CDR3 comprises 15 residues. This CDR3 reads CASSHQGAVTDTQYF. CDR3 bases: TGCGCCAGCAGCCATCAGGGGGCGGTCACAGATACGCAGTATTTT.

The chain is built from TRBV21-1 and TRBJ1-2. TRBV21-1 corresponds to a pseudogene. The CDR3 sequence is 14 residues long. CDR3 residues: CASSKGNVHYGYTF. CDR3 DNA sequence: TGTGCCAGCAGCAAAGGGAACGTTCACTATGGCTACACCTTC.

The sample holds one count of this clone. V is TRBV19 and J is TRBJ2-1, with 11 bases aligning to TRBD1. The CDR3 runs 15 residues. CDR1 is LNHDA and CDR2 is SQIVND in the germline V gene (reference sequence). The J segment lost 3 bases and the V segment lost 3 bases, leaving 1 base of the junction unmatched. CDR3 sequence: CASSMGTGGYNEQFF. For the CDR3, the DNA is TGTGCCAGTAGTATGGGGACAGGGGGCTACAATGAGCAGTTCTTC.

This chain connects TRBV4-3 to TRBJ1-1; a possible D gene is TRBD1 (5 bases). Germline V gene sequence: CDR1 LGHNA, CDR2 YSLEER. The CDR3 contains 18 residues. Trimming shortened V by 1 base and J by 0 bases, and 18 bases separated the two germline ends. The CDR3 sequence is CASSQGEGKGGMNTEAFF. Written as DNA, the CDR3 is TGCGCCAGCAGCCAAGGGGAGGGGAAAGGTGGGATGAACACTGAAGCTTTCTTT.

The chain combines TRBV27 with TRBJ2-7; no clear D gene. V shed 5 bases and J shed 7 bases, with 18 bases lying between them. This CDR3 is 14 amino acids long. Germline V gene sequence: CDR1 MNHEY, CDR2 SMNVEV (reference sequence). The CDR3 coding sequence is TGTGCCAGCAGTCCCTCGGGCTCGGCCGGGGAGCAGTACTTC. Protein product: CASSPSGSAGEQYF.

The chain uses TRBV30 and TRBJ1-1; perhaps TRBD1 as D (5 bases). Germline V CDR1 and CDR2: GTSNPN, SVGIG (reference sequence). The CDR3 length is 14 residues. The ends were cut back, 5 bases at V and 1 base at J, with 14 bases in the middle. The CDR3 DNA reads as TGTGCCTGGGCCGAGGGACGTAGGAACACTGAAGCTTTCTTT. Encoded protein: CAWAEGRRNTEAFF.

The chain employs TRBV19 and TRBJ2-1, with 8 bases identical to TRBD2. This CDR3 is 15 amino acids long. Trimming removed 0 bases from V and 4 bases from J; junction bases left unmatched: 2. From germline, CDR1 is LNHDA and CDR2 SQIVND (reference sequence). The CDR3 is CASSIDGTSYNEQFF. CDR3 DNA sequence: TGTGCCAGTAGTATAGATGGGACTAGTTACAATGAGCAGTTCTTC.

V gene TRBV19 combines with J gene TRBJ2-3; the match to TRBD2 covers 11 bases. Trimming cost V 2 bases and J 9 bases; bases outside gene matches: 10. CDR3 length equals 16 residues. Germline loops: CDR1 LNHDA, CDR2 SQIVND (reference sequence). The DNA for the CDR3 is TGTGCCAGTAGTATATCTGGGACTAGCGGAAGGGTGACGCAGTATTTT. Protein sequence: CASSISGTSGRVTQYF.

The chain combines TRBV29-1 with TRBJ2-6; D is ambiguous. Germline V gene sequence: CDR1 SQVTM, CDR2 ANQGSEA. The CDR3 sequence is 15 residues long. Trimming stripped 6 bases from V and 0 bases from J, with 12 bases between. Here the CDR3 reads CSVGYLSSGANVLTF. The CDR3 DNA reads TGCAGCGTCGGCTATCTCAGCTCTGGGGCCAACGTCCTGACTTTC.

This clone was seen a single time. The chain combines TRBV12-5 with TRBJ1-1; perhaps TRBD1 as D (6 bases). V lost 2 bases to trimming and J lost 4 bases, with 14 bases between them. Germline loops: CDR1 LGHNT, CDR2 FRNRAP. The CDR3 is 15 amino acids. CDR3: CASGLPGGLATEAFF. The CDR3 DNA reads as TGTGCTAGTGGTTTGCCCGGGGGGCTCGCCACTGAAGCTTTCTTT.

The CDR3 region has the DNA TGTGCCAGCAGCCTCAGGGGGCCTAATGAAAAACTGTTTTTT. This encodes CASSLRGPNEKLFF. J is TRBJ1-4 and V is TRBV7-9; the match to TRBD1 covers 8 bases. Germline CDR1 is SEHNR and CDR2 is FQNEAQ (reference sequence). This CDR3 is built from 14 residues. The trim removed 5 bases at V and 3 bases at J, leaving 2 bases unmatched.

The chain is built from TRBV6-5 and TRBJ1-5; no firm D call. The CDR3 contains 12 residues. The germline CDR1 and CDR2 sequences are MNHEY and SVGAGI. Trimming stripped 7 bases from V and 3 bases from J, with 7 bases between. The CDR3 DNA follows: TGTGCCAGCAACAACCCCAATCAGCCCCAGCATTTT. It yields the protein CASNNPNQPQHF.

The chain couples TRBV27 to TRBJ1-2; D not resolved. Germline-derived CDR1 and CDR2 are MNHEY and SMNVEV (reference sequence). V gave up 3 bases and J gave up 4 bases, with 15 bases separating them. This CDR3 has 15 residues. Here the CDR3 reads CASSLPLDALYGYTF. The CDR3 DNA reads TGTGCCAGCAGTTTGCCCCTCGATGCTCTCTATGGCTACACCTTC.

The rearrangement links TRBV5-1 to TRBJ2-5; 9 positions agree with TRBD2. Unmatched junction bases numbered 6, after V lost 4 bases and J lost 2 bases. The CDR3 contains 15 residues. Germline CDR1 SGHRS, CDR2 YFSETQ. The CDR3 nucleotides are TGCGCCAGCAGCGCCGGAGCGGGGGGACAAGAGACCCAGTACTTC. Its translation is CASSAGAGGQETQYF.

This chain uses TRBV6-1 with TRBJ2-2, with 8 bases that match TRBD1. The J segment lost 4 bases and the V segment lost 4 bases, leaving 2 bases of the junction unmatched. Germline V gene lookup returns CDR1 MNHNS and CDR2 SASEGT. The CDR3 totals 14 residues. The CDR3 sequence is CASSGTGSTGELFF. CDR3 DNA: TGTGCCAGCAGTGGGACAGGGAGCACCGGGGAGCTGTTTTTT.

This clone was picked up one time. This chain uses TRBV19 with TRBJ2-3; TRBD1 matches 7 bases. Germline V lookup: CDR1 LNHDA, CDR2 SQIVND (reference sequence). The CDR3 totals 14 residues. J lost 7 bases, V lost 5 bases, and 9 bases had no gene match. DNA for the CDR3: TGTGCCAGTAGTTTAAATACAGGGGAATATACGCAGTATTTT. This translates into CASSLNTGEYTQYF. The complete variable domain, with remaining parts taken from reference TRBV19 and TRBJ2-3, reads DGGITQSPKYLFRKEGQNVTLSCEQNLNHDAMYWYRQDPGQGLRLIYYSQIVNDFQKGDIAEGYSVSREKKESFPLTVTSAQKNPTAFYLCASSLNTGEYTQYFGPGTRLTVL.

This rearrangement joins TRBV19 to TRBJ2-2, with TRBD2 matching over 13 bases. From germline, CDR1 is LNHDA and CDR2 SQIVND (reference sequence). Losses at the gene ends were 7 bases for V and 0 bases for J; bases not matched to a gene: 8. This CDR3 has 18 amino acids. In nucleotides, the CDR3 is TGTGCCAGTACTAGGGACGGGACTAGCGGGGCGAACACCGGGGAGCTGTTTTTT. This gives the protein CASTRDGTSGANTGELFF. Full variable domain (missing parts from reference TRBV19 and TRBJ2-2): DGGITQSPKYLFRKEGQNVTLSCEQNLNHDAMYWYRQDPGQGLRLIYYSQIVNDFQKGDIAEGYSVSREKKESFPLTVTSAQKNPTAFYLCASTRDGTSGANTGELFFGEGSRLTVL.

This chain joins TRBV5-6 and TRBJ2-3; D could derive from TRBD1 or TRBD2 (5 bases each). Germline loops: CDR1 SGHDT, CDR2 YYEEEE. V was cut by 4 bases and J by 7 bases, with 16 bases left in between. This CDR3 contains 14 residues. In DNA form, the CDR3 reads TGTGCCAGCAGCGTCCCCGGGGCCCGGTATACGCAGTATTTT. Protein sequence: CASSVPGARYTQYF.

The chain joins TRBV4-1 to TRBJ2-5; 8 nucleotides agree with TRBD1. The CDR3 covers 14 residues. CDR1 is MGHRA, CDR2 YSYEKL, per germline. The junction had 9 bases not matched to a gene; V was cut back by 1 base and J by 11 bases. As DNA, the CDR3 is TGCGCCAGCAGCCAAGGACAGGGGTTTGGGGAGCAGTACTTC. It specifies CASSQGQGFGEQYF.

The chain has TRBV5-1 and TRBJ2-3; 7 bases agree with TRBD1. The germline V gene has CDR1 SGHRS and CDR2 YFSETQ. This CDR3 is built from 15 residues. V trimming: 4 bases; J trimming: 5 bases; junction bases outside the gene matches: 10. CDR3 residues: CASSVGTAPEDTQYF. The DNA of the CDR3 is TGCGCCAGCAGCGTGGGGACAGCACCAGAAGATACGCAGTATTTT.

This chain links TRBV9 with TRBJ1-5; weak D call: TRBD1 (5 bases). Germline V gene data show CDR1 as SGDLS and CDR2 as YYNGEE. This CDR3 comprises 16 residues. V was trimmed by 7 bases and J by 0 bases, leaving 17 bases between them. The CDR3 reads CASGPGREYSNQPQHF. In nucleotides, the CDR3 is TGTGCCAGCGGTCCAGGGAGGGAGTATAGCAATCAGCCCCAGCATTTT.

The genes are TRBV7-2 and TRBJ1-1; D may be TRBD1 (5 bases). The CDR3 sequence is 15 residues long. V lost 4 bases and J lost 1, with 13 bases in between. Germline V gene sequence: CDR1 SGHTA, CDR2 FQGNSA. CDR3 nucleotide sequence: TGTGCCAGCAGCTCGCGCTCCACAGGGAACACTGAAGCTTTCTTT. Protein product: CASSSRSTGNTEAFF.

The J gene is TRBJ2-1, the V gene TRBV25-1; a weak D match, TRBD2 (6 bases). Germline V gives CDR1 MGHDK, CDR2 SYGVNS. The CDR3 covers 15 residues. V was clipped by 0 bases and J by 5 bases, with 11 bases between them. CDR3 sequence reads: CASSEYGTGNNEQFF. Written as DNA, the CDR3 is TGTGCCAGCAGTGAATACGGGACTGGGAACAATGAGCAGTTCTTC.

V is TRBV4-2 and J is TRBJ2-3; 12 bases agree with TRBD1. Trimming took 4 bases from V and 6 from J; bases not matched to a gene: 2. The length of the CDR3 is 14 residues. Germline V CDR1 and CDR2: LGHNA, YNFKEQ. The CDR3 DNA follows: TGTGCCAGCAGCCTCGGGACAGGGGGCGATACGCAGTATTTT. Translated: CASSLGTGGDTQYF.

The chain uses TRBV18 and TRBJ2-3; 7 bases agree with TRBD1. Trimming at V came to 3 bases and at J to 5 bases, leaving 11 bases not matched to a gene. The CDR3 is 16 residues long. The germline gives CDR1 KGHSH, CDR2 LQKENI. The CDR3 region is CASSPPGQFGGDTQYF. The DNA for the CDR3 is TGTGCCAGCTCACCGCCGGGACAGTTTGGTGGAGATACGCAGTATTTT.